This T cell receptor beta chain stems from a study of human T cells and chemical hapten exposure. Regarding the study as a whole: The number of TCRs over 1 in 1000 frequency stayed unchanged after DPC.

There are many counts of this clonotype. Its antigen is not known. In TCRdb, the RACE reads were re-called with MiXCR into one record per CDR3 protein. The sample carries a few hundred thousand distinct CDR3 sequences, about 6.3% recorded once. Specified time point: patch test 2, 6 weeks after DPC sensitization. The sample's treatment: therapeutic diphenylcyclopropenone sensitization with weekly scalp DPC. The donor pool consisted of alopecia patients aged 18 to 70 years, considered suitable for DPC. From germline, CDR1 is MNHEY and CDR2 SVGEGT. CDR3 length: 16 amino acids. Trimming took 5 bases from V and 2 from J; bases not matched to a gene: 8.

The TCR sequence derives from a woman younger than 35 with alopecia areata. Some clones in this sample may be carry-over from other donors' samples. The rearrangement joins TRBV6-2 or TRBV6-3 to TRBJ2-3; 9 positions match TRBD2. The source was whole blood, collected in connection with sensitization to the hapten diphenylcyclopropenone (DPC). The CDR3 loop reads CASSNVAGEDTDTQYF. CDR3 DNA sequence: TGTGCCAGCAGTAACGTAGCGGGGGAGGACACAGATACGCAGTATTTT.